The clone carrying this T cell receptor beta chain was seen many times. As yet, its antigen is unknown. This sample's TCRbeta library carried unique molecular identifier barcodes. TCRdb reanalysed the PCR reads using MiXCR and keeps one entry per CDR3 protein. There are about 280,000 distinct CDR3 sequences in the sample; roughly 11% occur only once, and less than 25% lies in the top ten. The data stem from a study of T-cell reconstitution after alpha-beta-depleted transplantation in children. General study points: Approximately two months post-transplant, alpha-beta T cells reportedly originated from several hundred expanded graft clones. For some patients, TCRbeta diversity was high at day 60 because of recipient T cells and thymic progenitors that survived. T cells produced anew were the main source of T-cell counts and diversity one year after transplant.

CDR1 and CDR2 (germline): DFQATT, SNEGSKA (reference sequence). The CDR3 loop spans 15 amino acids. The trim removed 3 bases at V and 6 bases at J, leaving 5 bases unmatched. Sequencing was performed on peripheral blood, taken 180 days after TCRalphabeta/CD19-depleted stem cell transplant. This TCR was recovered from a male patient aged 2 to 9 who had a stem cell transplant for chronic granulomatous disease, so the T cells may come from the graft donor. The V and J genes are TRBV20-1 and TRBJ2-1; 13 nucleotides align to TRBD2. The CDR3 protein is CSASSGLAGTNEQFF. DNA for the CDR3: TGCAGTGCTAGCTCGGGACTAGCGGGAACCAATGAGCAGTTCTTC.